The 26 T cell receptor beta chains below come from one sample, sequenced in a study of blood T cell repertoires in COVID-19. Method: immunoSEQ multiplex PCR; TCRdb's copy keeps in-frame clones and lacks some. The table includes more than 450,000 clones, roughly nine tenths detected once. Sequenced: PBMCs or T cells enriched from blood (not recorded which). These receptors all come from a woman aged 18-29 years who had recovered from COVID-19.

The chain combines TRBV7-3 with TRBJ2-3, with D possibly being TRBD1 (5 bases). CDR1 SGHTA and CDR2 FQGTGA come from the germline V gene. With 2 bases removed from V and 1 base from J, the gap between germline ends came to 16 bases. There are 17 residues in the CDR3. CDR3 DNA sequence: TGTGCCAGCAGCTTAGGGGCAGGGTATTTGGGCACAGATACGCAGTATTTT. Translating it yields CASSLGAGYLGTDTQYF.

This chain joins TRBV19 and TRBJ2-3; maybe TRBD1 (6 bases). V gave up 2 bases and J gave up 9 bases, with 9 bases separating them. There are 12 residues in the CDR3. Germline V gene data show CDR1 as LNHDA and CDR2 as SQIVND (reference sequence). DNA for the CDR3: TGTGCCAGTAGTATATACAGGGAGACGCAGTATTTT. Translation gives CASSIYRETQYF.

The V gene is TRBV7-3, the J gene TRBJ1-6; 7 bases are shared with TRBD1. This CDR3 has 15 residues. With 3 bases clipped from V and 5 bases from J, the junction kept 4 bases outside the gene matches. Germline CDR1 and CDR2: SGHTA and FQGTGA. The CDR3 reads CASSLTGTDNSPLHF. The CDR3 region has the DNA TGTGCCAGCAGCTTGACAGGGACCGATAATTCACCCCTCCACTTT.

This chain uses TRBV2 with TRBJ2-1; 10 bases agree with TRBD2. This CDR3 contains 17 residues. The V gene's germline CDR1 is SNHLY and CDR2 FYNNEI. The V and J ends lost 3 bases and 4 bases, in that order; junction bases with no gene match: 9. CDR3: CASSEASGGPGYNEQFF. In DNA, the CDR3 is TGTGCCAGCAGTGAGGCTAGCGGGGGCCCCGGGTACAATGAGCAGTTCTTC.

The J gene is TRBJ1-1, the V gene TRBV6-6, with 11 nucleotides matching TRBD1. From germline, CDR1 is MNHNY and CDR2 SVGAGI (reference sequence). Trimming cost V 5 bases and J 5 bases; bases outside gene matches: 10. The CDR3 covers 16 residues. For the CDR3, the DNA is TGTGCCAGCAGTACGCAGGACAGGGGGCGGATAACTGAAGCTTTCTTT. The encoded protein is CASSTQDRGRITEAFF.

The CDR3 DNA follows: TGTGCCAGCTCACCAGGTCAATCTACTAACTATGGCTACACCTTC. Translated, it gives CASSPGQSTNYGYTF. V is TRBV18 and J is TRBJ1-2; D is ambiguous. The germline gives CDR1 KGHSH, CDR2 LQKENI. The germline V and J ends were trimmed by 2 bases and 0 bases, with 10 bases remaining between them. There are 15 residues in the CDR3.

This clone has more than one count but fewer than ten. The chain is built from TRBV7-2 and TRBJ1-3; a weak D match, TRBD1 (5 bases). Per the germline V gene, CDR1 is SGHTA and CDR2 is FQGNSA. This CDR3 contains 16 residues. The V end was cut by 1 base, the J end by 2 bases, with 12 bases between. The CDR3 DNA sequence: TGTGCCAGCAGCTTAGGGGGTGTAGGGGCTGGAAACACCATATATTTT. Its translation: CASSLGGVGAGNTIYF.

This chain uses TRBV4-1 with TRBJ2-1; TRBD1 matches at 7 bases. V lost 3 bases and J lost 8; bases outside the gene matches: 10. The germline V gene has CDR1 MGHRA and CDR2 YSYEKL. The length of the CDR3 is 15 residues. Written as DNA, the CDR3 is TGCGCCAGCAGCCAGACAGGGCAGCGTCTAGATGAGCAGTTCTTC. Protein: CASSQTGQRLDEQFF.

CDR3 bases: TGTGCCAGCAGCAGGGACAGGGAGGACACTGAAGCTTTCTTT. Its translation is CASSRDREDTEAFF. V and J are TRBV5-6 and TRBJ1-1, with TRBD1 matching over 9 bases. CDR1 and CDR2 (germline): SGHDT, YYEEEE. The J segment lost 3 bases and the V segment lost 4 bases, leaving 4 bases of the junction unmatched. CDR3 length: 14 amino acids.

CDR3 in amino acids: CASSGAPQPNSPLHF. DNA for the CDR3: TGTGCCAGCAGCGGGGCCCCACAGCCGAATTCACCCCTCCACTTT. This sequence joins TRBV21-1 and TRBJ1-6; the table's D call, TRBD1, was not checked against the DNA. TRBV21-1 corresponds to a pseudogene. This CDR3 spans 15 amino acids.

The chain joins TRBV6-2 or TRBV6-3 to TRBJ1-5; D might be TRBD1 (5 bases). Germline values: CDR1 MNHEY, CDR2 SVGEGT. This CDR3 comprises 16 residues. Trimming removed 6 bases at V and 3 bases at J, with 18 bases between. The CDR3 loop is CASSPSPGDLNQPQHF. CDR3 nucleotide sequence: TGTGCCAGCAGCCCTTCCCCGGGGGACCTCAATCAGCCCCAGCATTTT.

This clone is a singleton in its sample. This chain connects TRBV19 to TRBJ1-5, with TRBD1 matching over 7 bases. V shed 5 bases and J 7 bases; nucleotides not matched to a gene: 8. Germline assignment: CDR1 LNHDA and CDR2 SQIVND (reference sequence). There are 14 residues in the CDR3. The CDR3 loop reads CASSAAGGSQPQHF. The DNA for the CDR3 is TGTGCCAGTAGTGCAGCAGGGGGGAGCCAGCCCCAGCATTTT.

The chain carries TRBV4-1 and TRBJ1-3; 8 nucleotides line up with TRBD1. Trimming at V came to 4 bases and at J to 4 bases, leaving 3 bases not matched to a gene. Germline CDR1 is MGHRA and CDR2 is YSYEKL. This CDR3 contains 14 residues. Written as DNA, the CDR3 is TGCGCCAGCAGCCGCGGGACAGGCGGAAACACCATATATTTT. It encodes CASSRGTGGNTIYF.

This clone occurred once. The chain combines TRBV19 with TRBJ1-2, with 7 bases matching TRBD1. Trimming cost V 9 bases and J 8 bases; bases outside gene matches: 18. This CDR3 has 15 amino acids. Germline V CDR1 and CDR2: LNHDA, SQIVND (reference sequence). Here the CDR3 DNA reads TGTGCCAGCATCGCACTACAGGGGCCTCAGGGAGGCTACACCTTC. Amino acids: CASIALQGPQGGYTF.

The chain recombines TRBV7-9 with TRBJ2-1; 8 nucleotides agree with TRBD1. Germline V lookup: CDR1 SEHNR, CDR2 FQNEAQ (reference sequence). V trimming: 4 bases; J trimming: 0 bases; junction bases outside the gene matches: 5. The length of the CDR3 is 16 residues. CDR3: CASSSRQGSSYNEQFF. The CDR3 bases are TGTGCCAGCAGCTCTAGACAGGGGAGCTCCTACAATGAGCAGTTCTTC. The full variable domain, its missing parts supplied by reference TRBV7-9 and TRBJ2-1, is DTGVSQNPRHKITKRGQNVTFRCDPISEHNRLYWYRQTLGQGPEFLTYFQNEAQLEKSRLLSDRFSAERPKGSFSTLEIQRTEQGDSAMYLCASSSRQGSSYNEQFFGPGTRLTVL.

The rearrangement links TRBV2 to TRBJ2-6; the match to TRBD1 covers 9 bases. Germline loops: CDR1 SNHLY, CDR2 FYNNEI. The CDR3 loop spans 18 amino acids. V was pared by 5 bases and J by 2 bases, with 10 bases of the junction left unmatched. The CDR3 DNA sequence: TGTGCCAGCAGTTTCTTTGAGGGGACAGGGACTGGGGCCAACGTCCTGACTTTC. The encoded protein is CASSFFEGTGTGANVLTF.

This clone was seen a single time. The V gene is TRBV7-8, the J gene TRBJ2-5, with TRBD1 matching 9 bases. The junction had 12 bases not matched to a gene; V was cut back by 5 bases and J by 2 bases. This CDR3 is 17 amino acids long. Germline values: CDR1 SGHVS, CDR2 FQNEAQ. The chain's CDR3 is CASSLKTGTGTQETQYF. In DNA form, the CDR3 reads TGTGCCAGCAGCCTAAAAACCGGGACAGGGACACAAGAGACCCAGTACTTC.

This clone appeared once. The J gene is TRBJ1-6, the V gene TRBV10-3, with a possible D match to TRBD1 (6 bases). This CDR3 contains 19 residues. Germline CDR1 ENHRY, CDR2 SYGVKD. Deletions cut 3 bases from V and 0 bases from J, with 18 bases between. The DNA for the CDR3 is TGTGCCATCAGTGACCCGAATGCCGGACAGAGCTCCTATAATTCACCCCTCCACTTT. Its translation: CAISDPNAGQSSYNSPLHF.

The chain is built from TRBV19 and TRBJ1-5; 8 positions match TRBD1. There are 15 residues in the CDR3. Germline-derived CDR1 and CDR2 are LNHDA and SQIVND (reference sequence). The V segment lost 5 bases and the J segment 4 bases; nucleotides outside the gene matches: 7. DNA for the CDR3: TGTGCCAGTAGTCCCTGGACAGGGATTAATCAGCCCCAGCATTTT. Its translation is CASSPWTGINQPQHF.

This clone was seen a few times. This chain connects TRBV6-4 to TRBJ2-3; possible D gene TRBD1, 6 bases. Germline CDR1 and CDR2: MRHNA and SNTAGT. The CDR3 length is 16 residues. The V and J ends lost 3 bases and 2 bases respectively, with 15 bases between them. DNA for the CDR3: TGTGCCAGCAGTGAGGCCGGGACATATAACACAGATACGCAGTATTTT. It is translated as CASSEAGTYNTDTQYF.

V usage is TRBV30 and J usage is TRBJ2-7; D call uncertain. The V gene lost 3 bases and the J gene lost 6 bases, with 9 bases spanning the gap. The germline gives CDR1 GTSNPN, CDR2 SVGIG (reference sequence). CDR3 length: 11 residues. The CDR3 region has the DNA TGTGCCTGGAGCGCGATAAGCGAGCAGTACTTC. Its protein product is CAWSAISEQYF.

This clone has only one observation. V is TRBV19 and J is TRBJ2-1, with 10 bases fitting TRBD1. Germline loops: CDR1 LNHDA, CDR2 SQIVND (reference sequence). The CDR3 spans 15 residues. V shed 6 bases and J 8 bases; nucleotides not matched to a gene: 10. In DNA, the CDR3 is TGTGCCAGTAGCCCCGGGACAGGGGATAGTTATGAGCAGTTCTTC. It encodes CASSPGTGDSYEQFF.

V and J are TRBV29-1 and TRBJ1-1; possibly TRBD1 for D (6 bases). The germline V gene has CDR1 SQVTM and CDR2 ANQGSEA. V was clipped by 4 bases and J by 1 base, with 10 bases between them. This CDR3 is built from 13 residues. CDR3 sequence: CSVVGQTNTEAFF. CDR3 coding DNA: TGCAGCGTTGTCGGACAGACGAACACTGAAGCTTTCTTT.

V and J are TRBV30 and TRBJ1-1, with a weak D call TRBD1 (6 bases). V lost 4 bases and J 1 base, leaving 10 bases between the germline ends. This CDR3 has 13 amino acids. CDR1 and CDR2 (germline): GTSNPN, SVGIG (reference sequence). The CDR3 DNA follows: TGTGCCTGGAAACAGGGTACGAACACTGAAGCTTTCTTT. Translation gives CAWKQGTNTEAFF.

The chain uses TRBV7-8 and TRBJ2-5, with 9 nucleotides matching TRBD2. V lost 3 bases, J lost 7 bases, and 9 bases stayed unmatched. The CDR3 spans 15 residues. CDR1 is SGHVS and CDR2 is FQNEAQ in the germline V gene. CDR3 sequence: CASSFRWTSEGTQYF. CDR3 coding DNA: TGTGCCAGCAGCTTCCGGTGGACTAGCGAAGGGACCCAGTACTTC. Full variable domain (outside the CDR3, taken from reference TRBV7-8 and TRBJ2-5): GAGVSQSPRYKVAKRGQDVALRCDPISGHVSLFWYQQALGQGPEFLTYFQNEAQLDKSGLPSDRFFAERPEGSVSTLKIQRTQQEDSAVYLCASSFRWTSEGTQYFGPGTRLLVL.

The chain has TRBV5-6 and TRBJ1-2; 7 bases agree with TRBD1. In germline, CDR1 is SGHDT, CDR2 YYEEEE. J gave up 5 bases and V 6 bases, and 7 bases lay outside the gene matches. The CDR3 is 13 residues long. CDR3 residues: CASNHRGWYGYTF. CDR3 sequence (DNA): TGTGCCAGCAACCACAGGGGTTGGTATGGCTACACCTTC.